Each of the 22 T cell receptor beta chains below was sequenced from the same sample in a study of shared clonotypes between healthy human individuals. Sequencing was performed with immunoSEQ multiplex PCR; in TCRdb, only in-frame clones are kept and a portion is missing. Among approximately 2,300,000 clones listed, 80% to 95% were seen once. Source material: naive CD4+ T cells from PBMCs. Subset meaning: CD45RA+ positively selected. The receptors were gathered from a man younger than 35 in good health. Some clones in this sample may be carry-over from other donors' samples.

The chain combines TRBV18 with TRBJ1-4; no clear D. This CDR3 is built from 15 residues. V gave up 6 bases and J gave up 2 bases, with 13 bases separating them. Germline V gives CDR1 KGHSH, CDR2 LQKENI. The DNA of the CDR3 is TGTGCCAGCTCTTGGATCGGGGTGACTAATGAAAAACTGTTTTTT. Translating it yields CASSWIGVTNEKLFF.

The chain has TRBV7-2 and TRBJ2-5; possibly TRBD2 for D (6 bases). Between the trimmed V and J ends, which lost 5 bases and 4 bases, there was a span of 20 bases. The CDR3 has 16 amino acids. Germline V CDR1 and CDR2: SGHTA, FQGNSA. CDR3 coding DNA: TGTGCCAGCAGCGGGCGGGACTCCCGAACCGGAGAGACCCAGTACTTC. The encoded protein is CASSGRDSRTGETQYF.

Regarding this clone: Other DNA sequences in the sample encode the same CDR3. The V gene is TRBV6-1, the J gene TRBJ1-1; no firm D call. Germline V gene data show CDR1 as MNHNS and CDR2 as SASEGT. This CDR3 region has 15 residues. Trimming stripped 2 bases from V and 0 bases from J, with 10 bases between. CDR3 nucleotide sequence: TGTGCCAGCAGTGAAATCGGCGGGCTGAACACTGAAGCTTTCTTT. Amino acids: CASSEIGGLNTEAFF.

The chain carries TRBV7-9 and TRBJ1-6; D is perhaps TRBD1 (6 bases). Trimming left V 5 bases short and J 7 bases short, with 18 bases between. Germline V gene lookup returns CDR1 SEHNR and CDR2 FQNEAQ (reference sequence). The CDR3 covers 16 residues. The CDR3 nucleotides are TGTGCCAGCAGCGAAGGAACAGGGTTGTCGAATTCACCCCTCCACTTT. This translates into CASSEGTGLSNSPLHF.

V gene TRBV19 combines with J gene TRBJ2-1, with a possible D match to TRBD1 (7 bases). The germline V and J ends were trimmed by 6 bases and 6 bases, with 15 bases remaining between them. Germline V lookup: CDR1 LNHDA, CDR2 SQIVND (reference sequence). This CDR3 region has 14 residues. The CDR3 spells CASSPHRGGNEQFF. CDR3 in DNA: TGTGCCAGTAGCCCCCACAGGGGAGGCAATGAGCAGTTCTTC. Full variable domain (outside the CDR3, taken from reference TRBV19 and TRBJ2-1): DGGITQSPKYLFRKEGQNVTLSCEQNLNHDAMYWYRQDPGQGLRLIYYSQIVNDFQKGDIAEGYSVSREKKESFPLTVTSAQKNPTAFYLCASSPHRGGNEQFFGPGTRLTVL.

This rearrangement joins TRBV13 to TRBJ1-1; D is uncertain. Germline assignment: CDR1 PRHDT and CDR2 FYEKMQ (reference sequence). This CDR3 region has 15 residues. Trimming stripped 6 bases from V and 10 bases from J, with 24 bases between. CDR3 loop: CASSFTADGSLRAFF. In nucleotides, the CDR3 is TGTGCCAGCAGTTTTACCGCGGACGGGAGCTTGAGAGCTTTCTTT. Full variable domain (outside the CDR3, taken from reference TRBV13 and TRBJ1-1): AAGVIQSPRHLIKEKRETATLKCYPIPRHDTVYWYQQGPGQDPQFLISFYEKMQSDKGSIPDRFSAQQFSDYHSELNMSSLELGDSALYFCASSFTADGSLRAFFGQGTRLTVV.

For this clone: This sample includes further DNA sequences coding for the same CDR3. The genes are TRBV2 and TRBJ2-1; 7 bases fit TRBD1. Germline V gene sequence: CDR1 SNHLY, CDR2 FYNNEI. V was pared by 3 bases and J by 4 bases, with 6 bases of the junction left unmatched. CDR3 size: 15 residues. The CDR3 reads CASSETGTAYNEQFF. CDR3 coding DNA: TGTGCCAGCAGTGAGACCGGGACAGCATACAATGAGCAGTTCTTC.

The chain combines TRBV9 with TRBJ2-3; 10 bases are a match to TRBD2. J was trimmed by 5 bases and V by 1 base; bases with no gene match: 7. The CDR3 has 16 residues. CDR1 is SGDLS and CDR2 is YYNGEE in the germline V gene. The CDR3 is CASSVRAGGVGDTQYF. CDR3 DNA: TGTGCCAGCAGCGTAAGAGCGGGAGGGGTAGGAGATACGCAGTATTTT.

V usage is TRBV5-4 and J usage is TRBJ2-7; the match to TRBD2 covers 10 bases. Germline lookup yields CDR1 SGHNT and CDR2 YYREEE (reference sequence). Germline trimming cut 4 bases from V and 9 bases from J; bases unmatched to any gene: 13. This CDR3 is 15 amino acids long. The CDR3 DNA reads as TGTGCCAGCAGCCTTGCGTTTACTAGCGGGGCAGCGCAGTACTTC. Its protein is CASSLAFTSGAAQYF.

V usage is TRBV9 and J usage is TRBJ2-4; D gene ambiguous. The CDR3 extends over 12 amino acids. Germline assignment: CDR1 SGDLS and CDR2 YYNGEE. V was pared by 3 bases and J by 4 bases, with 5 bases between. The CDR3 sequence is CASSDSKNIQYF. CDR3 coding DNA: TGTGCCAGCAGCGACAGTAAAAACATTCAGTACTTC.

CDR3 protein: CASSGMWTADTQYF. CDR3 in DNA: TGTGCCAGCAGCGGAATGTGGACAGCCGATACGCAGTATTTT. This chain links TRBV11-2 with TRBJ2-3; perhaps TRBD1 as D (6 bases). The CDR3 spans 14 residues. V lost 5 bases and J lost 6, with 15 bases in between. Germline V gives CDR1 SGHAT, CDR2 FQNNGV.

V usage is TRBV5-4 and J usage is TRBJ1-1; D possibly corresponds to TRBD1 (6 bases). The CDR3 runs to 15 residues. V was cut by 3 bases and J by 1 base, with 13 bases left in between. The germline CDR1 and CDR2 sequences are SGHNT and YYREEE (reference sequence). The CDR3 sequence is CASSSTLQGNTEAFF. The CDR3 bases are TGTGCCAGCAGCTCGACACTACAGGGGAACACTGAAGCTTTCTTT.

The chain is built from TRBV5-6 and TRBJ1-4, with 7 nucleotides matching TRBD1. CDR3 length equals 19 residues. The germline V gene encodes CDR1 SGHDT and CDR2 YYEEEE. After removal of 4 bases from V and 8 bases from J, the junction contained 23 bases not matched to a gene. The CDR3 reads CASSPARATGTKRGEKLFF. The CDR3 region has the DNA TGTGCCAGCAGCCCCGCGAGGGCGACAGGGACAAAGAGGGGCGAAAAACTGTTTTTT.

The V call is TRBV4-2, the J call TRBJ2-3, with D perhaps TRBD2 (6 bases). Germline assignment: CDR1 LGHNA and CDR2 YNFKEQ. This CDR3 has 16 amino acids. The V and J ends lost 2 bases and 5 bases respectively, with 17 bases between them. The CDR3 DNA is TGTGCCAGCAGCCAATTCCCCAGCGGGTCAGAAGATACGCAGTATTTT. Amino acids: CASSQFPSGSEDTQYF.

The J gene is TRBJ2-7, the V gene TRBV6-4; 9 nucleotides align to TRBD2. V shed 4 bases and J 5 bases; nucleotides not matched to a gene: 15. CDR3 length: 17 amino acids. The germline V gene has CDR1 MRHNA and CDR2 SNTAGT. Here the CDR3 reads CASSVLGGRALGDEQYF. CDR3 nucleotides: TGTGCCAGCAGTGTCTTGGGCGGGAGGGCCCTCGGAGACGAGCAGTACTTC.

In DNA, the CDR3 is TGTGCCAGCCTAGGGGGTCAGCCCCAGCATTTT. Residues: CASLGGQPQHF. The V and J genes are TRBV7-6 and TRBJ1-5, with D perhaps TRBD1 (6 bases). The germline CDR1 and CDR2 sequences are SGHVS and FNYEAQ. The CDR3 is 11 residues long. V was cut by 8 bases and J by 6 bases, with 8 bases left in between.

This clone has a single count. The V and J genes are TRBV4-1 and TRBJ1-6; D is ambiguous. The CDR3 is 13 amino acids. V lost 1 base and J 8 bases, leaving 6 bases between the germline ends. CDR1 is MGHRA and CDR2 is YSYEKL in the germline V gene. The CDR3 sequence: CASSQALDSPLHF. CDR3 coding DNA: TGCGCCAGCAGCCAAGCTTTAGATTCACCCCTCCACTTT.

The chain has TRBV11-3 and TRBJ2-6; 7 bases agree with TRBD2. J lost 1 base, V lost 5 bases, and 2 bases had no gene match. This CDR3 is 15 amino acids long. Germline V gene sequence: CDR1 SGHNT, CDR2 YENEEA. The CDR3 region is CASSEGGSGANVLTF. CDR3 sequence (DNA): TGTGCCAGCAGCGAGGGAGGGTCTGGGGCCAACGTCCTGACTTTC. The complete variable domain, with remaining parts taken from reference TRBV11-3 and TRBJ2-6, reads EAGVVQSPRYKIIEKKQPVAFWCNPISGHNTLYWYLQNLGQGPELLIRYENEEAVDDSQLPKDRFSAERLKGVDSTLKIQPAELGDSAVYLCASSEGGSGANVLTFGAGSRLTVL.

V is TRBV25-1 and J is TRBJ1-1, with D unresolved. The CDR3 contains 14 residues. Trimming stripped 8 bases from V and 3 bases from J, with 16 bases between. In germline, CDR1 is MGHDK, CDR2 SYGVNS. As DNA, the CDR3 is TGTGCCAGCTCTGAAATGAGTTCGGACACTGAAGCTTTCTTT. Protein: CASSEMSSDTEAFF.

This clone occurred once. V and J are TRBV9 and TRBJ1-1; 7 bases agree with TRBD1. J gave up 5 bases and V 3 bases, and 13 bases lay outside the gene matches. Germline V CDR1 and CDR2: SGDLS, YYNGEE. The CDR3 has 16 residues. The CDR3 nucleotides are TGTGCCAGCAGCGGACACAGGGGCGCGGGAGAGACTGAAGCTTTCTTT. This gives the protein CASSGHRGAGETEAFF.

The chain combines TRBV18 with TRBJ2-3, with 8 bases aligning to TRBD2. Germline V gene lookup returns CDR1 KGHSH and CDR2 LQKENI. Trimming took 6 bases from V and 4 from J; bases not matched to a gene: 9. CDR3 length equals 15 residues. CDR3 in amino acids: CASSPQRESPDTQYF. The DNA for the CDR3 is TGTGCCAGCTCGCCGCAGCGGGAGAGCCCAGATACGCAGTATTTT. The variable domain in full, completed from reference TRBV18 and TRBJ2-3, reads NAGVMQNPRHLVRRRGQEARLRCSPMKGHSHVYWYRQLPEEGLKFMVYLQKENIIDESGMPKERFSAEFPKEGPSILRIQQVVRGDSAAYFCASSPQRESPDTQYFGPGTRLTVL.

This chain uses TRBV2 with TRBJ2-6; D could derive from TRBD1 or TRBD2 (6 bases each). Trimming pared 8 bases from V and 0 bases from J, leaving 8 bases between. Germline V gene data show CDR1 as SNHLY and CDR2 as FYNNEI. The CDR3 has 14 residues. The chain's CDR3 is CASGGGSGANVLTF. The CDR3 nucleotides read TGTGCCAGCGGAGGGGGCTCTGGGGCCAACGTCCTGACTTTC.